This T cell receptor beta chain was captured by sequencing in a study of PD-L1 blockade in urothelial cancer (dated by TCRdb to the late 2010s). About the investigation overall: Every patient began therapy in the mid-2010s and was given atezolizumab 1,200 mg intravenously every 3 weeks. About nine tenths of the roughly 29 patients were males with bladder-origin urothelial cancer, and about 60% of the 29 reported a prior smoking history. Nine patients reached durable clinical benefit, while some 20 patients did not. In the same patients who had TCR sequencing, pretreatment tumors also underwent whole exome sequencing and RNA sequencing. Patients had an ECOG performance status of 0 or 1 and had received between 0 and 3 prior chemotherapy regimens. TCR sequencing covered pretreatment tumor samples and matched, serially collected peripheral blood taken before and after atezolizumab treatment. Blood samples gave a median of approximately 150,000 T cells and 77,000 or so unique TCRs, with a median clonality of roughly 0.081. The study was an exploratory multi-omic analysis of somatic, immune and clinical correlates of response to PD-L1 blockade with atezolizumab in urothelial cancer. Blood samples were analyzed at two time points: 3 weeks after treatment start (second dose) and 6 weeks after treatment start. Around 30 patients had pretreatment blood TCR-seq, about 25 had at least one posttreatment blood collection, and about 25 had tumor TCR-seq. Progression-free survival longer than 6 months counted as durable clinical benefit, and TCR features were additionally tested against both progression-free and overall survival. Study-wide findings and limitations: Improved progression-free and overall survival was found to be associated with pretreatment peripheral blood TCR clonality below the median. Patients with durable benefit showed greater expansion of tumor-associated TCR clones in peripheral blood 3 weeks after starting treatment (n of about 20, p = 0.022). Because the sample size was small (n ≈ 30) and many of the analyses were exploratory, the results are meant to be hypothesis-generating.

The cohort comprised 25 to 30 patients with locally advanced or metastatic urothelial carcinoma treated at Memorial Sloan Kettering on a trial protocol. Peripheral blood mononuclear cells were collected pretreatment and during treatment, at between 1 and 8 total time points per patient. The Qiagen DNeasy Blood extraction kit was used to purify genomic DNA from total PBMCs and from tumor samples. PBMCs were collected pretreatment and during treatment, and were isolated and stored as previously described. Clipping removes 6 bases from V and 4 bases from J, with 15 as the unmatched junction base count. The CDR3 goes from the cysteine to the phenylalanine over 19 residues. Of all the DNA, just the CDR3 is kept, 57 bases in frame from base 1. For CDR1 and CDR2, the germline V gene lists MDHEN and SYDVKM. To estimate absolute template abundance from read counts, synthetic TCR analog templates were spiked into each PCR. The immunoSEQ assay was used to amplify TCRbeta CDR3 regions from genomic DNA with bias-controlled V and J gene primers. Sequencing of rearranged TCRbeta segments was performed at approximately 20X coverage. In the authors' own workflow: Clustering was used to correct sequencing errors, and CDR3s were annotated against IMGT so that V, D and J genes could be assigned. Downstream analyses used only productive TCRbeta rearrangements and left out out-of-frame or stop-codon sequences. Clonality was calculated as one minus the Shannon entropy normalized by the log of the number of unique productive sequences. Fisher's exact test with Benjamini-Hochberg correction, using a cutoff of adjusted p below 0.01, was how clones that differed between time points or between blood and tumor were identified. Sourced from immuneACCESS, this table was stored by TCRdb with only in-frame sequences that have V and J called. A share of the clones is absent; for the studies checked, an unresolved V gene accounts for under half, and the remainder has no known explanation. V and J calls and clone size follow that table, whereas D and trimming were derived from the DNA. The sample profile shows around 45,000 clones; around 90% of them were found once. Jointly, the top ten make up approximately 14% of the sample.

Of note for this clone: Its recognized antigen is unknown. No per-base quality is available; no much larger clone lies one base away.

The sequence was obtained from a woman between 55 and 75 years old with urothelial cancer. In this chain, TRBV28 is recombined with TRBJ2-3, with 14 bases in between that match TRBD2. The sequencing here drew on PBMCs, taken around atezolizumab (anti-PD-L1) treatment. The DNA reads as follows: TGTGCCAGCAGCCTACCAAACCGACTAGCGGGAGGGCCATCAGATACGCAGTATTTT. It is translated as CASSLPNRLAGGPSDTQYF.